The rows below give T cell receptor beta chains drawn from one sample of a study of Tregs in tolerant kidney transplant recipients. TCRdb's copy holds only in-frame clones and misses some; the assay was immunoSEQ multiplex PCR. The sample records 100,000 to 150,000 clones, about 90% being singletons. The source material was CD4+ T cells from blood. These receptors were taken from a human donor in good health. Each CDR3 is given with its conserved first and last residue. A D gene is named only where the DNA matches it firmly. Clone size is not always given. Where it is, it says once, few, many or a class for expanded clones.

J	size	V	D	length	DNA	CDR3
TRBJ1-2	-	TRBV5-1	-	13	TGCGCCAGCAGCTGGGGGCGGACCAATGGCTACACCTTC	CASSWGRTNGYTF
TRBJ2-7	once	TRBV2	-	16	TGTGCCAGCCAATCCGCCCAGACGAGGCTTACCTACGAGCAGTACTTC	CASQSAQTRLTYEQYF
TRBJ2-2	-	TRBV11-3	TRBD2	14	TGTGCCAGCAGCTTAGTCGGGGGGGCCCGGGAGCTGTTTTTT	CASSLVGGARELFF
TRBJ2-5	-	TRBV27	-	13	TGTGCCAGCAGTTCCACTAGGTGGGAGACCCAGTACTTC	CASSSTRWETQYF
TRBJ1-4	-	TRBV19	TRBD1	14	TGTGCCAGTAGTGGCCAGGGGGAGGTTGAAAAACTGTTTTTT	CASSGQGEVEKLFF
TRBJ2-2	-	TRBV4-1	-	13	TGCGCCAGCAGCCAAGCGGTCGGCGGGGAGCTGTTTTTT	CASSQAVGGELFF
TRBJ2-1	-	TRBV10-3	-	17	TGTGCCATCAGTGGGGCGTGGGGCCAGAGCTCCTACAATGAGCAGTTCTTC	CAISGAWGQSSYNEQFF
TRBJ2-2	-	TRBV5-1	-	15	TGCGCCAGCACGCTTCTAGAAAGGAGGGCCGGGGAGCTGTTTTTT	CASTLLERRAGELFF
TRBJ2-1	few	TRBV12-5	-	14	TGTGCTAGTGGTTTGAGGGGGGCAGGGAATGAGCAGTTCTTC	CASGLRGAGNEQFF
TRBJ2-3	-	TRBV7-7	TRBD2	15	TGTGCTAGCAGCCCCGGGGGGGTCGGCACAGATACGCAGTATTTT	CASSPGGVGTDTQYF
TRBJ1-1	once	TRBV5-5	-	15	TGTGCCAGCAGCTTGGTTTCCTGGGGCACAAGTGAAGCTTTCTTT	CASSLVSWGTSEAFF
TRBJ1-1	-	TRBV5-1	-	16	TGCGCCAGCAGCTTTCAACCGGGACGAAGGAACACTGAAGCTTTCTTT	CASSFQPGRRNTEAFF
TRBJ2-5	-	TRBV10-1	TRBD1	15	TGCGCCAGCAGTGAGGGACAGGCAGGGGGAGAGACCCAGTACTTC	CASSEGQAGGETQYF
TRBJ1-2	-	TRBV5-1	TRBD1	15	TGCGCCAGCAGCGACGCCAGGACAGGGTTCGACGGCTACACCTTC	CASSDARTGFDGYTF
TRBJ2-7	-	TRBV5-1	TRBD2	15	TGCGCCAGCAGCTTGTCGGGGGGTAACACCTACGAGCAGTACTTC	CASSLSGGNTYEQYF
TRBJ1-5	-	TRBV18	-	18	TGTGCCAGCTCAGACCTTTCATCCAGGGTCTATAGCAATCAGCCCCAGCATTTT	CASSDLSSRVYSNQPQHF
TRBJ1-2	-	TRBV6-5	-	13	TGTGCCAGCAGTTACGGGGGAAACTATGGCTACACCTTC	CASSYGGNYGYTF
TRBJ1-2	-	TRBV6-5	TRBD1	14	TGTGCCAGCAGTCTGGACAGGGTGTTTGATGGCTACACCTTC	CASSLDRVFDGYTF
TRBJ2-3	-	TRBV10-1	-	18	TGCGCCAGCAGTGTCTCGGCGCGGTCAGGGGCCCTCACAGATACGCAGTATTTT	CASSVSARSGALTDTQYF
TRBJ2-5	-	TRBV11-2	-	11	TGTGCCAGCAGCTTAGCGGAGACCCAGTACTTC	CASSLAETQYF
TRBJ2-3	-	TRBV4-1	-	14	TGCGCCAGCAGCCAGGGCGGGGTCGCAGATACGCAGTATTTT	CASSQGGVADTQYF
TRBJ2-5	-	TRBV10-3	TRBD1	15	TGTGCCATCAGTGAGGCGGGACAGGGATTGGGGACCCAGTACTTC	CAISEAGQGLGTQYF
TRBJ2-3	-	TRBV27	-	16	TGTGCCAGCCGCCCGGGACTCAATCCTAGCACAGATACGCAGTATTTT	CASRPGLNPSTDTQYF
TRBJ2-4	-	TRBV18	-	11	TGTGCCAGCTCACTAGAAAACATTCAGTACTTC	CASSLENIQYF
TRBJ1-1	-	TRBV7-9	-	14	TGTGCCAGCAGCTTAACGGGGACGAGGACTGAAGCTTTCTTT	CASSLTGTRTEAFF
TRBJ1-2	-	TRBV5-1	TRBD1	14	TGCGCCAGCAGCGGGGACAGTACTGGATATGGCTACACCTTC	CASSGDSTGYGYTF
TRBJ2-7	-	TRBV5-1	-	14	TGCGCCAGCAGCTTGGGAGGACCCAGCAGCGAGCAGTACTTC	CASSLGGPSSEQYF